Below, 30 T cell receptor beta chains from the same sample are listed, as sequenced in a study of blood T cell repertoires in COVID-19. Only in-frame clones appear in the TCRdb table, and some are missing; sequencing was by immunoSEQ multiplex PCR. The data hold some 190,000 clones, with 82% observed a single time. Sequences were obtained from peripheral blood. All receptors come from a woman aged 80 or older with active or convalescent COVID-19.

The V call is TRBV5-8, the J call TRBJ1-2, with a possible D match to TRBD1 (6 bases). This CDR3 is 15 amino acids long. V was shortened by 4 bases and J by 2 bases, with 15 bases between the two germline ends. Germline V gives CDR1 SGHTS, CDR2 YDEGEE. Here the CDR3 DNA reads TGTGCCAGCAGCCCTCAGGGGAGAAGGAACTATGGCTACACCTTC. This codes for CASSPQGRRNYGYTF.

The chain combines TRBV5-6 with TRBJ2-1, with TRBD2 as a possible D gene (7 bases). CDR1 and CDR2 (germline): SGHDT, YYEEEE. The V end was cut by 4 bases, the J end by 7 bases, with 9 bases between. CDR3 length: 12 amino acids. The chain's CDR3 is CASSEGGNEQFF. CDR3 bases: TGTGCCAGCAGCGAGGGGGGGAATGAGCAGTTCTTC.

The chain links TRBV28 to TRBJ1-5, with 8 bases lining up with TRBD1. The CDR3 runs 15 residues. With V trimmed by 6 bases and J by 5 bases, 9 bases remained unmatched. CDR1 MDHEN and CDR2 SYDVKM come from the germline V gene. This CDR3 reads CASSRTGRNYQPQHF. The CDR3, as DNA: TGTGCCAGCAGCCGGACAGGGCGTAACTATCAGCCCCAGCATTTT.

V is TRBV10-2 and J is TRBJ1-1, with 8 bases fitting TRBD1. V shed 8 bases, J shed 6 bases, and the junction held 23 bases outside the gene matches. CDR3 size: 18 residues. Germline assignment: CDR1 WSHSY and CDR2 SAAADI. CDR3 amino acids: CASQIHRGALETPPEAFF. For the CDR3, the DNA is TGCGCCAGCCAAATCCACAGGGGGGCGTTAGAGACCCCTCCTGAAGCTTTCTTT.

In this sample, this clone turned up once. V usage is TRBV2 and J usage is TRBJ1-5; tentative D call: TRBD1 (5 bases). Between the trimmed V and J ends, which lost 7 bases and 6 bases, there was a span of 16 bases. The CDR3 length is 14 residues. The V gene's germline CDR1 is SNHLY and CDR2 FYNNEI. The CDR3 sequence is CASTLGQGGQPQHF. For the CDR3, the DNA is TGTGCCAGCACCCTAGGCCAGGGAGGTCAGCCCCAGCATTTT.

The chain uses TRBV7-3 and TRBJ2-3; D unresolved. The CDR3 covers 15 residues. Germline CDR1 and CDR2: SGHTA and FQGTGA. V was pared by 2 bases and J by 1 base, with 10 bases between. The chain's CDR3 is CASSLSGMRTDTQYF. CDR3 DNA sequence: TGTGCCAGCAGCTTATCGGGTATGCGCACAGATACGCAGTATTTT. The complete variable domain, with remaining parts taken from reference TRBV7-3 and TRBJ2-3, reads GAGVSQTPSNKVTEKGKYVELRCDPISGHTALYWYRQSLGQGPEFLIYFQGTGAADDSGLPNDRFFAVRPEGSVSTLKIQRTERGDSAVYLCASSLSGMRTDTQYFGPGTRLTVL.

V gene TRBV7-9 combines with J gene TRBJ2-5, with 7 bases identical to TRBD1. The CDR3 is 14 residues long. With V trimmed by 5 bases and J by 4 bases, 7 bases remained unmatched. CDR1 SEHNR and CDR2 FQNEAQ come from the germline V gene (reference sequence). The CDR3 spells CASSQQGWRETQYF. The CDR3 nucleotides are TGTGCCAGCAGCCAACAGGGGTGGAGAGAGACCCAGTACTTC.

CDR3 amino acids: CASSRLTGQRQETQYF. The CDR3 DNA follows: TGTGCCAGTAGTCGACTCACCGGACAGCGCCAAGAGACCCAGTACTTC. The V and J genes are TRBV19 and TRBJ2-5, with a weak D call TRBD1 (6 bases). Between the trimmed V and J ends, which lost 5 bases and 1 base, there was a span of 17 bases. The CDR3 sequence is 16 residues long. Germline CDR1 is LNHDA and CDR2 is SQIVND (reference sequence). The full variable domain, completed using reference TRBV19 and TRBJ2-5, is DGGITQSPKYLFRKEGQNVTLSCEQNLNHDAMYWYRQDPGQGLRLIYYSQIVNDFQKGDIAEGYSVSREKKESFPLTVTSAQKNPTAFYLCASSRLTGQRQETQYFGPGTRLLVL.

The V gene is TRBV5-1, the J gene TRBJ1-4, with 7 bases lining up with TRBD1. The CDR3 covers 14 residues. Trimming at V came to 4 bases and at J to 7 bases, leaving 7 bases not matched to a gene. Germline assignment: CDR1 SGHRS and CDR2 YFSETQ. The CDR3 bases are TGCGCCAGCAGCACCACCCGACAGGGTGAAAAACTGTTTTTT. Translating it yields CASSTTRQGEKLFF.

The chain combines TRBV7-9 with TRBJ1-3, with 9 nucleotides matching TRBD1. V lost 5 bases and J lost 3; bases outside the gene matches: 11. The CDR3 runs to 17 residues. Germline V lookup: CDR1 SEHNR, CDR2 FQNEAQ (reference sequence). CDR3 bases: TGTGCCAGCAGCCGTCCCGGGACAGGGAGGGGTGGAAACACCATATATTTT. Amino acid sequence: CASSRPGTGRGGNTIYF.

The chain has TRBV5-1 and TRBJ1-4, with D tentatively TRBD1 (6 bases). CDR3 size: 15 residues. Trimming removed 1 base at V and 3 bases at J, with 10 bases between. Germline assignment: CDR1 SGHRS and CDR2 YFSETQ. In nucleotides, the CDR3 is TGCGCCAGCAGCTTGCAGGACAGTCCTAATGAAAAACTGTTTTTT. Translating gives CASSLQDSPNEKLFF.

This clone showed up just a few times. The chain combines TRBV5-6 with TRBJ2-2; 8 bases agree with TRBD1. The J segment lost 3 bases and the V segment lost 4 bases, leaving 5 bases of the junction unmatched. The germline V gene has CDR1 SGHDT and CDR2 YYEEEE. The CDR3 runs 15 residues. CDR3 protein: CASSKQGGDTGELFF. The CDR3 DNA reads TGTGCCAGCAGCAAACAGGGGGGAGACACCGGGGAGCTGTTTTTT.

This clone was counted at least ten times. The chain employs TRBV6-5 and TRBJ1-1; tentative D call: TRBD1 (6 bases). Germline V gene lookup returns CDR1 MNHEY and CDR2 SVGAGI. V was trimmed by 2 bases and J by 6 bases, leaving 10 bases between them. The CDR3 totals 13 residues. CDR3 sequence reads: CASSYRGGAEAFF. The CDR3 bases are TGTGCCAGCAGTTACAGGGGGGGGGCTGAAGCTTTCTTT.

This clone was observed a few times. CDR3 amino acids: CASSQNTHNEQFF. The CDR3 nucleotides are TGTGCCAGCAGCCAAAACACACACAATGAGCAGTTCTTC. This chain links TRBV3-1 (or the pseudogene TRBV3-2) with TRBJ2-1; D ambiguous. V was pared by 2 bases and J by 5 bases, with 7 bases between. Germline V gene lookup returns CDR1 LGHDT and CDR2 YNNKEL (reference sequence). The CDR3 length is 13 residues.

This clone was counted a single time. The chain employs TRBV5-6 and TRBJ2-1; D not certain. The V end lost 0 bases, the J end lost 0 bases, and 16 bases lay between the germline ends. Germline CDR1 is SGHDT and CDR2 is YYEEEE. The CDR3 is 18 residues long. CDR3 amino acids: CASSLEKYGPSSYNEQFF. The CDR3 nucleotides are TGTGCCAGCAGCTTGGAAAAATATGGGCCCTCCTCCTACAATGAGCAGTTCTTC. Looking up the rest from reference TRBV5-6 and TRBJ2-1 gives the full variable domain: DAGVTQSPTHLIKTRGQQVTLRCSPKSGHDTVSWYQQALGQGPQFIFQYYEEEERQRGNFPDRFSGHQFPNYSSELNVNALLLGDSALYLCASSLEKYGPSSYNEQFFGPGTRLTVL.

The chain couples TRBV5-6 to TRBJ2-1; 8 bases line up with TRBD2. The junction had 19 bases not matched to a gene; V was cut back by 4 bases and J by 7 bases. The CDR3 loop spans 18 amino acids. In germline, CDR1 is SGHDT, CDR2 YYEEEE. CDR3 loop: CASSDRASGRRFRNEQFF. The CDR3 region has the DNA TGTGCCAGCAGCGATAGGGCTAGCGGGCGTCGGTTTAGGAATGAGCAGTTCTTC. Combining the CDR3 with reference TRBV5-6 and TRBJ2-1 gives the whole variable domain DAGVTQSPTHLIKTRGQQVTLRCSPKSGHDTVSWYQQALGQGPQFIFQYYEEEERQRGNFPDRFSGHQFPNYSSELNVNALLLGDSALYLCASSDRASGRRFRNEQFFGPGTRLTVL.

The rearrangement joins TRBV5-1 to TRBJ2-3; TRBD2 matches at 8 bases. Losses at the gene ends were 4 bases for V and 5 bases for J; bases not matched to a gene: 15. This CDR3 has 17 residues. Germline assignment: CDR1 SGHRS and CDR2 YFSETQ. The CDR3 DNA follows: TGCGCCAGCAGCCACTTAGTGAAGACTAGCGTAAGAGATACGCAGTATTTT. This sequence encodes CASSHLVKTSVRDTQYF.

The rearrangement joins TRBV28 to TRBJ1-5; possible D gene TRBD1, 6 bases. Germline values: CDR1 MDHEN, CDR2 SYDVKM. Trimming cost V 5 bases and J 5 bases, with 19 bases left between them. The CDR3 has 16 residues. The chain's CDR3 is CASSQRGGLGDQPQHF. The CDR3 region has the DNA TGTGCCAGCAGTCAGCGGGGGGGGCTGGGTGATCAGCCCCAGCATTTT.

The rearrangement joins TRBV30 to TRBJ1-1; D possibly corresponds to TRBD1 (6 bases). The CDR3 length is 13 residues. Germline loops: CDR1 GTSNPN, CDR2 SVGIG (reference sequence). Trimming left V 2 bases short and J 6 bases short, with 13 bases between. The CDR3 DNA reads TGTGCCTGGAGTCCACAGGGACGCGCTGAAGCTTTCTTT. Translating it yields CAWSPQGRAEAFF.

The V gene is TRBV5-6, the J gene TRBJ2-6; D call uncertain. Trimming cost V 3 bases and J 4 bases, with 17 bases left between them. From germline, CDR1 is SGHDT and CDR2 YYEEEE. The length of the CDR3 is 17 residues. Here the CDR3 reads CASSSSYPAAGANVLTF. The CDR3 nucleotides read TGTGCCAGCAGCTCGTCATACCCGGCGGCAGGGGCCAACGTCCTGACTTTC.

V and J are TRBV5-4 and TRBJ2-2; TRBD1 is a possible D gene (6 bases). The CDR3 covers 16 residues. V lost 2 bases, J lost 0 bases, and 11 bases lay in between. Germline CDR1 SGHNT, CDR2 YYREEE (reference sequence). The CDR3 sequence is CASSLPGTPNTGELFF. The CDR3 DNA is TGTGCCAGCAGCTTACCCGGGACACCGAACACCGGGGAGCTGTTTTTT. Full variable domain (missing parts from reference TRBV5-4 and TRBJ2-2): ETGVTQSPTHLIKTRGQQVTLRCSSQSGHNTVSWYQQALGQGPQFIFQYYREEENGRGNFPPRFSGLQFPNYSSELNVNALELDDSALYLCASSLPGTPNTGELFFGEGSRLTVL.

This clone was detected only a few times. CDR3 nucleotides: TGTGCCAGCAGTCAACACGGGAGGGGTGACACTGAAGCTTTCTTT. Its translation is CASSQHGRGDTEAFF. The chain employs TRBV2 and TRBJ1-1; tentative D call: TRBD1 (5 bases). The CDR3 is 15 residues long. The germline V gene encodes CDR1 SNHLY and CDR2 FYNNEI. V lost 5 bases to trimming and J lost 3 bases, with 16 bases between them.

On this clone itself: Its ends do not fully match the called genes, so a read error is possible. This sequence joins TRBV30 and TRBJ1-4; D is uncertain. This CDR3 has 14 amino acids. Germline lookup yields CDR1 GTSNPN and CDR2 SVGIG (reference sequence). The chain's CDR3 is CACPEGSTSEKLFF. CDR3 in DNA: TGTGCCTGTCCAGAGGGCTCCACTAGTGAAAAACTGTTTTTT. The variable domain in full, with the rest retrieved from reference TRBV30 and TRBJ1-4, is SQTIHQWPATLVQPVGSPLSLECTVEGTSNPNLYWYRQAAGRGLQLLFYSVGIGQISSEVPQNLSASRPQDRQFILSSKKLLLSDSGFYLCACPEGSTSEKLFFGSGTQLSVL.

This chain connects TRBV21-1 to TRBJ2-1; the D segment call TRBD2 is taken from the table without a DNA check. TRBV21-1 is a pseudogene segment. The length of the CDR3 is 15 residues. This CDR3 reads CASSKAGGKYNEQFF. CDR3 nucleotide sequence: TGTGCCAGCAGCAAAGCGGGAGGAAAATACAATGAGCAGTTCTTC.

This chain joins TRBV5-8 and TRBJ1-2; no clear D. V was clipped by 0 bases and J by 7 bases, with 10 bases between them. Germline lookup yields CDR1 SGHTS and CDR2 YDEGEE. This CDR3 has 13 residues. CDR3 sequence reads: CASSLERVSGYTF. For the CDR3, the DNA is TGTGCCAGCAGCTTGGAACGGGTCTCTGGCTACACCTTC.

The V and J genes are TRBV2 and TRBJ2-5; D is unresolved. The V gene lost 0 bases and the J gene lost 7 bases, with 12 bases spanning the gap. The CDR3 loop spans 14 amino acids. Germline V gene lookup returns CDR1 SNHLY and CDR2 FYNNEI. CDR3 in DNA: TGTGCCAGCAGTGAAGCCGAGGAGCGACCGACCCAGTACTTC. Protein sequence: CASSEAEERPTQYF.

This clone was seen more than once but under ten times. The chain links TRBV5-1 to TRBJ1-4; D gene ambiguous. Trimming took 4 bases from V and 0 from J, leaving 10 bases between them. This CDR3 is built from 15 residues. Germline values: CDR1 SGHRS, CDR2 YFSETQ. The CDR3 region has the DNA TGCGCCAGCAGCGCTCGCGTTGCAACTAATGAAAAACTGTTTTTT. Translation gives CASSARVATNEKLFF.

The J gene is TRBJ2-2, the V gene TRBV10-3; perhaps TRBD1 as D (6 bases). CDR1 and CDR2 from the germline V gene are ENHRY and SYGVKD. The ends were cut back, 4 bases at V and 3 bases at J, with 9 bases in the middle. The CDR3 consists of 14 residues. CDR3 bases: TGTGCCATCAGTGTGGACAGATACACCGGGGAGCTGTTTTTT. As protein: CAISVDRYTGELFF.

The CDR3: CATSDSRGTSPNEQFF. The DNA of the CDR3 is TGTGCCACCAGTGATTCCCGTGGGACTAGCCCCAATGAGCAGTTCTTC. The chain joins TRBV24-1 to TRBJ2-1; 9 nucleotides match TRBD2. V was pared by 2 bases and J by 6 bases, with 7 bases of the junction left unmatched. Germline lookup yields CDR1 KGHDR and CDR2 SFDVKD. The length of the CDR3 is 16 residues.

This clone was seen more than once but under ten times. The chain combines TRBV7-2 with TRBJ1-6; possible D gene TRBD1, 5 bases. V dropped 1 base and J dropped 5 bases, with 18 bases sitting between them. The CDR3 is 18 residues long. Germline CDR1 is SGHTA and CDR2 is FQGNSA. The CDR3 coding sequence is TGTGCCAGCAGCTTAGAAATTTCGGCAGGGTTGAATAATTCACCCCTCCACTTT. This gives the protein CASSLEISAGLNNSPLHF.